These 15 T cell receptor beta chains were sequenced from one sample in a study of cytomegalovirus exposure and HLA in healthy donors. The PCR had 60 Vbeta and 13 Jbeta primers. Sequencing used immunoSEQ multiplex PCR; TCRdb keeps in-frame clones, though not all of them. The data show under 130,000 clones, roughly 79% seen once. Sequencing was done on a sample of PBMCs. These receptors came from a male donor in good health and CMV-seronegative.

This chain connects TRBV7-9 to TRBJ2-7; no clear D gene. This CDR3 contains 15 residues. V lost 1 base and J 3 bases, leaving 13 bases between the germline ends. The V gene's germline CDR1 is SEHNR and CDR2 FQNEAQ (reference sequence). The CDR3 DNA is TGTGCCAGCAGCTTAGGATCCACGGTTGTCTACGAGCAGTACTTC. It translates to CASSLGSTVVYEQYF.

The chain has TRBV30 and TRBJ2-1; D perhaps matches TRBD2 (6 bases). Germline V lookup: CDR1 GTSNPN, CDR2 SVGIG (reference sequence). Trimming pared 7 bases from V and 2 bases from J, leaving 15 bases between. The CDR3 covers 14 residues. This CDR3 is CALAGSGAYNEQFF. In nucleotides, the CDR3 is TGTGCCTTGGCTGGATCGGGAGCCTACAATGAGCAGTTCTTC.

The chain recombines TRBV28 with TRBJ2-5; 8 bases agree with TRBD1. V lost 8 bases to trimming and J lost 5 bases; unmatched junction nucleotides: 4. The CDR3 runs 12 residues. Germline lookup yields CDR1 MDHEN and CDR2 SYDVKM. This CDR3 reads CASQTGVETQYF. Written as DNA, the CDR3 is TGTGCCAGCCAGACAGGGGTTGAGACCCAGTACTTC.

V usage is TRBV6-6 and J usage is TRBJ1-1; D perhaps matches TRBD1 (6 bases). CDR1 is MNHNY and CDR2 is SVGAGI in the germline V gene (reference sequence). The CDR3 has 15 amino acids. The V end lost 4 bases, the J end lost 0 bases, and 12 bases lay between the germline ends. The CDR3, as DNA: TGTGCCAGCAGTTGGTCAGGGGACCTGAACACTGAAGCTTTCTTT. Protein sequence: CASSWSGDLNTEAFF.

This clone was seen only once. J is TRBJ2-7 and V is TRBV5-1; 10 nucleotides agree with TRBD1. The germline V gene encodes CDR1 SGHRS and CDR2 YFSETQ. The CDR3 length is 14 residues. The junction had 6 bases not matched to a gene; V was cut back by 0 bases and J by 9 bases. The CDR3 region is CASSLGQGAQRQYF. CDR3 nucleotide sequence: TGCGCCAGCAGCTTGGGACAGGGGGCGCAAAGGCAGTACTTC.

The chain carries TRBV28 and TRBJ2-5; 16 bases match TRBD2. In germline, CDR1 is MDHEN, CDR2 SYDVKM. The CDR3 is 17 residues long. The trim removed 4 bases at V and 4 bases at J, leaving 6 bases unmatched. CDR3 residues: CASSSGTSGRAGETQYF. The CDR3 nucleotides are TGTGCCAGCAGTTCGGGGACTAGCGGGAGGGCAGGAGAGACCCAGTACTTC.

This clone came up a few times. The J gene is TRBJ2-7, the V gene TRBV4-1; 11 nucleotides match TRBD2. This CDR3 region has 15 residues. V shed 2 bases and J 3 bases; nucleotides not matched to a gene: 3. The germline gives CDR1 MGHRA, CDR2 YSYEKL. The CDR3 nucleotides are TGCGCCAGCAGCCAAATTACTAGCGGGAGCTACGAGCAGTACTTC. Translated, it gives CASSQITSGSYEQYF.

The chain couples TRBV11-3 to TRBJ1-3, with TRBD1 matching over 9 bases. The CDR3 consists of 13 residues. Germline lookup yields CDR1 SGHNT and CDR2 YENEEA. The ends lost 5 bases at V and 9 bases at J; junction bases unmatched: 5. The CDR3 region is CASSPGQGGTIYF. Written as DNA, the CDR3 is TGTGCCAGCAGCCCGGGACAGGGAGGCACCATATATTTT.

CDR3 loop: CASTPFTSGYNEQFF. Here the CDR3 DNA reads TGTGCCAGCACCCCATTTACTAGCGGATACAATGAGCAGTTCTTC. The chain links TRBV27 to TRBJ2-1, with 8 bases aligning to TRBD2. V lost 7 bases and J lost 4; bases outside the gene matches: 9. Germline CDR1 MNHEY, CDR2 SMNVEV (reference sequence). This CDR3 comprises 15 residues.

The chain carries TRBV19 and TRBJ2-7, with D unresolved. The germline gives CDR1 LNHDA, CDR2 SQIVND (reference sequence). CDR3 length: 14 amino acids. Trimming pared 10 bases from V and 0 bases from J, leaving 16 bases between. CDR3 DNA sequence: TGTGCCACCCAACTAACGGCCTCCTCCTACGAGCAGTACTTC. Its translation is CATQLTASSYEQYF.

The CDR3 region is CAWSVYYEQYF. Here the CDR3 DNA reads TGTGCCTGGAGTGTATACTACGAGCAGTACTTC. V usage is TRBV30 and J usage is TRBJ2-7; no definite D call. Germline V CDR1 and CDR2: GTSNPN, SVGIG (reference sequence). Trimming shortened V by 0 bases and J by 3 bases, and 3 bases separated the two germline ends. CDR3 length: 11 residues.

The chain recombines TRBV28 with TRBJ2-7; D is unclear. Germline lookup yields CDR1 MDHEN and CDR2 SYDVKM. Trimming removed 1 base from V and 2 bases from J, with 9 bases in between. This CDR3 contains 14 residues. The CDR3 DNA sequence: TGTGCCAGCAGTTTATTACAGACCACCTACGAGCAGTACTTC. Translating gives CASSLLQTTYEQYF.

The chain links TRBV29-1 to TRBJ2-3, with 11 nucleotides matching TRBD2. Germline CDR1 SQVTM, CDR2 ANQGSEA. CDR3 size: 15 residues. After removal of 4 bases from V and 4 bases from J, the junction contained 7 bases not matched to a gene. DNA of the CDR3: TGCAGCGTTGGGGGACTAGCGGAGGACGCAGATACGCAGTATTTT. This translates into CSVGGLAEDADTQYF.

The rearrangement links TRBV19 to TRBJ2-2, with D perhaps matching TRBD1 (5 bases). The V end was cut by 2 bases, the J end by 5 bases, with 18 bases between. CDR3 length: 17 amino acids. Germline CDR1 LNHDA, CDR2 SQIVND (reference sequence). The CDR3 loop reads CASSILPPGHSTGELFF. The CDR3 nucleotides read TGTGCCAGTAGTATATTGCCCCCTGGACACTCAACCGGGGAGCTGTTTTTT.

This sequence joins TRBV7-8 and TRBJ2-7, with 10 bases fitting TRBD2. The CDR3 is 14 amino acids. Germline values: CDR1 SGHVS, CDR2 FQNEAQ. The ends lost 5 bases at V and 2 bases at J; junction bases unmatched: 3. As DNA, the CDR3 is TGTGCCAGCAGCCCCGGGACTAGCGCCTACGAGCAGTACTTC. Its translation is CASSPGTSAYEQYF.